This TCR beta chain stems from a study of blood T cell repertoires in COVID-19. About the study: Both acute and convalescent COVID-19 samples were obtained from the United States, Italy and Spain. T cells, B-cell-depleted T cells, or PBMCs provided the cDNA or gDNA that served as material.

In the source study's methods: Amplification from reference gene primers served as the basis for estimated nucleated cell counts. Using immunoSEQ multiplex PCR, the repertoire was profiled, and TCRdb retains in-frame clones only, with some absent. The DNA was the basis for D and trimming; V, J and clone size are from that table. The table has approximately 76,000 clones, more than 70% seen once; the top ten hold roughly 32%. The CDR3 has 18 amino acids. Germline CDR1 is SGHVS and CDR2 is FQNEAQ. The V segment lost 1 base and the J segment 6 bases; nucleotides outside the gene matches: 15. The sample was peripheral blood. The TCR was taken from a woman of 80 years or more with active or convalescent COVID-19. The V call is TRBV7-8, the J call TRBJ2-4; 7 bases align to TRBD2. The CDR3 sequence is CASSLGSAPASGLNIQYF. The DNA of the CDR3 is TGTGCCAGCAGCTTAGGGTCTGCTCCAGCTAGCGGTTTAAACATTCAGTACTTC.